This TCR beta chain was captured by sequencing in a study of CD4 T cells in relation to SARS-CoV-2 and coronaviruses. Looking at the study overall: Controls used an HIV-1 Nef peptide pool or no peptide. The restricting HLA molecule for shared crossreactive spike epitopes was mapped. Findings and caveats of the study: In about 65% of donors, memory CD4+ clonotypes crossrecognized SARS-CoV-2 and at least one common cold coronavirus spike.

This CDR3 has 14 amino acids. The V gene lost 6 bases and the J gene lost 1 base, with 12 bases spanning the gap. Germline assignment: CDR1 MNHEY and CDR2 SVGAGI. The unexposed donors gave CD4+ T cells in 2011-2018, prior to COVID-19. After about ten days of culture, CD4+ T cells were isolated. In regard to this clone: Its antigen remains unknown.

This table comes from immunoSEQ multiplex PCR, and its TCRdb copy is limited to in-frame clones, with some not included. The repertoire holds almost 30,000 clones, 76% seen once, with approximately 15% in the top ten. This clonotype originated in a human donor in good health. This chain joins TRBV6-5 and TRBJ1-1; D is ambiguous. The sample taken for sequencing was CD4+ T cells from PBMCs, cultured in vitro. DNA for the CDR3: TGTGCCAGCAGCCTCCTCCAAGGGAACACTGAAGCTTTCTTT. Protein product: CASSLLQGNTEAFF.